This TCR beta chain was identified during a study of cytomegalovirus exposure and HLA in healthy donors (dated by TCRdb to 2016 to 2017). For context, the study as a whole: An earlier analysis of some 600 of the donors reported 276 Gb of sequence data and around 100 million unique TCR beta sequences obtained from about 180 million T cells. In addition to the first cohort of roughly 670 subjects, a separate validation cohort of 120 different subjects was used. In a later analysis, previously published TCR beta repertoires from roughly 710 donors were re-analyzed and high-resolution HLA genotyping was added so that TCR occurrence patterns could be studied. An early release covering 500 to 750 HLA-typed donors comprised about 290 gigabases of sequencing data and around 85 million unique TCR sequences. All discovery cohort repertoires had been generated on a single sequencing platform. An earlier analysis of 587 of the donors used high-throughput TCR beta sequencing to judge whether each TCR beta V gene segment behaved as functional or pseudogenic. In a later genetic analysis, genome-wide SNP genotypes for about 65% of the roughly 670 donors were used, and that subset was treated as a discovery cohort. High-throughput TCR immunosequencing, statistical association of individual TCRs with disease status, and machine learning were combined to predict cytomegalovirus infection status. Typing coverage differed by locus: A, B, C, DRB1 and DQB1 were typed in about 620-640 donors, DQA1 in 522, DPA1 in 600 to 610, and DPB1 in just under 490. In the later analysis, no new phenotypic data were used to find candidate immune exposures; instead, reliance was placed on TCR beta sequences and their occurrence across donors. Using immunosequencing, the study profiled T cell repertoires from 666 subjects and related those repertoires to cytomegalovirus serostatus. Class I and class II HLA loci were covered by the typing at four-digit resolution. Among the approximately 400 genotyped donors, around 81% belonged to the genetic ancestry cluster associated with self-reported Caucasian donors. On average, around 240,000 unique TCR beta nucleotide sequences were sequenced per donor among 350 to 400 genotyped donors of the cohort, with 15% to 20% of those sequences being non-productive. The study aimed to test whether signatures of past pathogen exposure could be identified by cataloging public T cell receptors. Donor age, sex, ethnicity and CMV serostatus were collected together with the repertoire data. Because of strong linkage in the cohort, roughly five DR-DQ haplotypes were treated as single units for association and clustering. Here is what the overall study found, with its caveats: CMV serostatus was the only immune exposure information available for the cohort. Sequencing depth was assumed to be roughly uniform across donors in the presence/absence analyses, though that assumption may not hold. A later analysis found that most CMV-associated TCR beta chains appeared HLA-restricted, with HLA associations seemingly driven largely by CMV exposure. A further reported finding was that TCR beta sequences accurately predicted the HLA-A and HLA-B alleles for most subjects in the first cohort. Most TCR sequences were seen in very few donors, while some public TCRs were found in many individuals. The authors suggested that the approach could potentially be generalized to other disease states and immunological phenotypes. An association between a missense DCLRE1C variant and V-gene and J-gene trimming of TCR beta chains was found in a later genetic analysis and replicated in an independent cohort. A cluster of highly shared sequence variants was judged likely to be a technical artifact of the sequencing pipeline. An earlier analysis of approximately 530 of the donors showed that most TCR beta V segments appeared in productive rearrangements either about 90% or about 30% of the time, which broadly matched IMGT annotations. A later analysis found that HLA-associated TCR beta chains were more clonally expanded and had lower generation probabilities than equally common non-associated chains. In vitro tests confirmed that a few of the cytomegalovirus-associated TCR beta chains recognize cytomegalovirus antigens. At a false discovery rate of 0.05, a later analysis linked roughly 17,000 TCR beta sequences to specific HLA alleles. A later analysis reported that several top co-occurrence clusters appeared linked to parvovirus B19, influenza, CMV and Epstein-Barr virus. A later analysis found that TCR association rates varied across HLA loci, with DRB1 alleles showing the most associated TCRs and HLA-C alleles the fewest. This cohort had only TCR beta chains sequenced, and the lack of alpha or paired-chain data limited which features could be detected. When HLA alleles, especially DR and DQ, strongly co-occurred, TCR associations were difficult to assign to individual alleles. Because HLA typing was unavailable for some donors at each locus, only the typed subset was used in association tests. Linkage disequilibrium might explain the correlated functional status among segregating V segments, but an unknown experimental factor could not be ruled out. The classifier was reported to diagnose cytomegalovirus status with high specificity and sensitivity in both the original cohort and the validation cohort. The 87-base-pair reads could not distinguish some IMGT-functional V segments, including TRBV6-2 and TRBV6-3, so those segments were excluded. Compared with the roughly 710-donor mean, donors in an Asian-associated ancestry cluster had fewer N-insertions in productive TCRs, according to a later genetic analysis. In the study, roughly 160 TCR beta chains were listed as associated with cytomegalovirus. Because counts were too low, approximately 15 rarely observed V segments, including chromosome 9 orphons, were excluded from the earlier analysis of some 540 of the donors.

Comments on this clone: Its antigen target is currently unknown. Base qualities are missing; no much larger clone stands one base away.

In the germline V gene, CDR1 corresponds to MNHEY and CDR2 to SVGAGI. From its cysteine to its phenylalanine, the CDR3 spans 15 amino acids. Only the CDR3 part of the read is kept: 45 bases, read in frame from the first base. V is cut back by 7 bases and J by 6 bases, with 9 bases in the junction unmatched. The cohort was made up of roughly 670 healthy bone marrow donors. Cohort members were all nominally healthy when sampled, although unrecorded immune exposures were likely present. The donor was CMV seropositive and was included in the group of 250 to 300 seropositive cohort members. Every donor gave a peripheral blood sample, and the peripheral blood mononuclear cells from that sample were used for TCR beta sequencing. Genomic DNA was extracted from the blood cell samples with the Qiagen DNeasy Blood Extraction Kit. Receptor libraries were prepared by the immunoSEQ multiplex PCR assay. For the multiplex PCR, a mixture combining 60 forward primers for TCR Vbeta segments and 13 reverse primers for TCR Jbeta segments was used. A multiplex PCR assay on genomic DNA amplified the CDR3 region of rearranged TCR beta genes. The Illumina HiSeq System was used to sequence the amplified TCR beta libraries as 87-base-pair reads. The original pipeline was this. A later analysis tallied roughly 80 million unique TCR beta chains across the 650 to 750 repertoires, and around 12 million of those chains were shared by two or more donors. To remove PCR and sequencing errors, raw reads were error-corrected and collapsed into unique sequences using a nearest-neighbor algorithm that merged closely related sequences. V, D and J gene segments were assigned by aligning CDR3 sequences to IMGT reference sequences. For a sequence to be retained, a match of at least six nucleotides to both a V gene segment and a J gene segment was required. Rearrangements were classified as productive when the CDR3 lacked stop codons and remained in frame with V and J, and all other rearrangements were classified as non-productive. CDR3 was defined by IMGT convention, running from the second conserved V-encoded cysteine to the conserved J-encoded phenylalanine. Sequences without an unambiguous match to a single V gene segment were excluded from the earlier analysis of 450 to 650 of the donors. In an earlier analysis of almost 600 of the donors, a V segment was called functional when productive rearrangements were above 56.7%, and segregating when the standard deviation between donors exceeded 5%. To diagnose cytomegalovirus status from the catalog of TCR beta chain sequences, a statistical classification framework was built. A later analysis assigned V and J genes by comparing TCR nucleotide sequences with IMGT/GENE-DB human TR gene sequences. Using the TCRdist pipeline, a later analysis assigned CDR3 sequences along with most-parsimonious VDJ recombination scenarios. A later analysis defined each TCR beta chain by its CDR3 amino acid sequence plus V-gene family, and excluded reads lacking a unique V-gene family. To address suspected cross-contamination and a sequencing artifact, a later analysis removed 592 highly shared, low-generation-probability nucleotide sequences. For each public chain, a later analysis derived a clonal expansion index from normalized ranks of inferred template counts within each repertoire. In a later analysis, generation probabilities were computed using a VDJ recombination model fitted to out-of-frame rearrangements, and the results were checked against IGoR. In a later analysis, hypergeometric tests were used to score TCR-TCR, TCR-HLA and TCR-CMV co-occurrence, with a repertoire-size bias correction applied to TCR pairs. To estimate false discovery rates, a later analysis permuted the HLA or CMV assignments 20 times. In a later analysis, co-occurring TCRs were grouped using DBSCAN, and TCRdist sequence similarity was added for clustering within HLA-allele-positive subsets. Repertoires with fewer than 30,000 or more than 120,000 public chains were left out of co-occurrence clustering, as were a few repertoires with anomalous nucleotide sharing. TCRdb re-hosts the immuneACCESS table, in-frame sequences only. Its copies lack some clones; in the studies checked, an unresolved V gene accounts for under half of them, and the cause for the rest is not known. The V and J calls and clone size are taken from that table; D and trimming were inferred from the DNA. A total of 190,000 or so clones appear in this sample, around 81% of them only once. About 9.4% of the sample comes from the top ten.

The specimen was PBMCs. This TCR was sampled from a woman aged 50 to 60 in good health and CMV-seropositive. The sequence is built from TRBV6-5 and TRBJ2-2; the central 9 bases match TRBD1. CDR3 protein: CASTPGTGRSGELFF. The nucleotide sequence reads TGTGCCAGCACCCCGGGGACAGGGAGGTCCGGGGAGCTGTTTTTT.